The 17 T cell receptor beta chains below were found in one sample sequenced in a study of blood T cell repertoires in COVID-19. Repertoires were generated with immunoSEQ multiplex PCR, while TCRdb's copy carries only in-frame clones and drops some. The sample shows about 190,000 clones, about 82% of them seen only once. The specimen sequenced was peripheral blood. The receptors derive from a woman aged 25-40 years with acute or convalescent COVID-19.

The chain employs TRBV7-9 and TRBJ2-7; 8 bases agree with TRBD1. The ends lost 5 bases at V and 7 bases at J; junction bases unmatched: 7. The CDR3 runs 13 residues. Germline assignment: CDR1 SEHNR and CDR2 FQNEAQ (reference sequence). The CDR3 DNA is TGTGCCAGCAGCGATCTGGACAGGGATGAGCAGTACTTC. Its translation: CASSDLDRDEQYF. The full variable domain, its missing parts supplied by reference TRBV7-9 and TRBJ2-7, is DTGVSQNPRHKITKRGQNVTFRCDPISEHNRLYWYRQTLGQGPEFLTYFQNEAQLEKSRLLSDRFSAERPKGSFSTLEIQRTEQGDSAMYLCASSDLDRDEQYFGPGTRLTVT.

The chain is built from TRBV19 and TRBJ2-7, with 7 bases identical to TRBD2. The CDR3 runs to 14 residues. Germline CDR1 reads LNHDA; CDR2 reads SQIVND (reference sequence). V lost 6 bases, J lost 3 bases, and 8 bases stayed unmatched. The CDR3 bases are TGTGCCAGTAGCCAGGCGGGGGAAGGCTACGAGCAGTACTTC. It is translated as CASSQAGEGYEQYF.

V and J are TRBV27 and TRBJ2-7, with 7 bases aligning to TRBD2. The CDR3 is made up of 16 amino acids. The germline V gene encodes CDR1 MNHEY and CDR2 SMNVEV (reference sequence). The V segment lost 5 bases and the J segment 0 bases; nucleotides outside the gene matches: 10. The CDR3 DNA reads as TGTGCCAGCAGTCTAAACTGGGGGGGGACCTCCTACGAGCAGTACTTC. Translated, it gives CASSLNWGGTSYEQYF.

The chain carries TRBV5-4 and TRBJ1-2; 8 bases align to TRBD1. The germline gives CDR1 SGHNT, CDR2 YYREEE (reference sequence). The CDR3 loop spans 14 amino acids. V lost 4 bases to trimming and J lost 4 bases; unmatched junction nucleotides: 6. DNA of the CDR3: TGTGCCAGCAGCCAGGACAGGGAGGCCTATGGCTACACCTTC. Translating it yields CASSQDREAYGYTF.

The sample holds a few counts of this clone. The chain employs TRBV21-1 and TRBJ1-1. TRBV21-1 represents a pseudogene. The length of the CDR3 is 14 residues. CDR3 loop: CASSKELLNTEAFF. The CDR3 DNA is TGTGCCAGCAGCAAGGAGTTATTGAACACTGAAGCTTTCTTT.

This clone showed up just once. This chain connects TRBV9 to TRBJ2-3; D not resolved. This CDR3 region has 13 residues. The germline V gene has CDR1 SGDLS and CDR2 YYNGEE. Trimming removed 3 bases at V and 2 bases at J, with 7 bases between. CDR3 DNA: TGTGCCAGCAGCGCCCTCTACACAGATACGCAGTATTTT. Amino acid sequence: CASSALYTDTQYF.

This rearrangement joins TRBV4-2 to TRBJ2-7, with a weak D call TRBD1 (5 bases). CDR1 and CDR2 from the germline V gene are LGHNA and YNFKEQ. This CDR3 has 15 amino acids. The V end was cut by 4 bases, the J end by 2 bases, with 15 bases between. The DNA for the CDR3 is TGTGCCAGCAGCCGGGGCGTAGGCTCTGCCTACGAGCAGTACTTC. This gives the protein CASSRGVGSAYEQYF.

This clone was seen repeatedly, ten times or more. The V and J genes are TRBV6-6 and TRBJ2-7; possible D gene TRBD1, 8 bases. CDR1 is MNHNY and CDR2 is SVGAGI in the germline V gene (reference sequence). The germline V and J ends were trimmed by 4 bases and 5 bases, with 15 bases remaining between them. This CDR3 comprises 14 residues. CDR3 residues: CASSLQGGANEQYF. As DNA, the CDR3 is TGTGCCAGCAGTTTACAGGGGGGGGCCAACGAGCAGTACTTC.

The gene calls are TRBV27 and TRBJ1-1, with TRBD1 as a possible D gene (6 bases). The V gene lost 1 base and the J gene lost 1 base, with 10 bases spanning the gap. The CDR3 loop spans 15 amino acids. In germline, CDR1 is MNHEY, CDR2 SMNVEV (reference sequence). CDR3 sequence: CASSLFNRANTEAFF. The CDR3 DNA is TGTGCCAGCAGTTTATTTAACAGGGCGAACACTGAAGCTTTCTTT.

This sequence joins TRBV9 and TRBJ2-2, with TRBD1 matching 10 bases. V shed 3 bases, J shed 0 bases, and the junction held 5 bases outside the gene matches. CDR3 length equals 17 residues. CDR1 and CDR2 from the germline V gene are SGDLS and YYNGEE. CDR3 sequence (DNA): TGTGCCAGCAGCGCCAGGACAGGGGGAGCGAACACCGGGGAGCTGTTTTTT. Its translation is CASSARTGGANTGELFF.

The rearrangement uses TRBV27 and TRBJ2-7; maybe TRBD2 (7 bases). Trimming left V 4 bases short and J 6 bases short, with 19 bases between. The CDR3 consists of 15 residues. CDR1 and CDR2 (germline): MNHEY, SMNVEV (reference sequence). The CDR3 reads CASSSQLGGLIEQYF. The CDR3 DNA reads as TGTGCCAGCAGTTCTCAATTGGGGGGGCTCATCGAGCAGTACTTC.

With respect to this clone: The germline gene is not matched at one end of the junction; a read error may be the cause. The chain uses TRBV12-3 or TRBV12-4 and TRBJ2-7, with TRBD2 matching over 8 bases. The CDR3 runs to 12 residues. CDR3: CASSLASGGPHF. The CDR3 DNA reads TGTGCCAGCAGTCTCGCGTCGGGAGGGCCTCACTTC.

The chain carries TRBV19 and TRBJ2-1; D remains unclear. Germline lookup yields CDR1 LNHDA and CDR2 SQIVND (reference sequence). This CDR3 region has 16 residues. V was cut by 3 bases and J by 0 bases, with 12 bases left in between. The CDR3: CASSMADWSSYNEQFF. CDR3 coding DNA: TGTGCCAGTAGTATGGCAGACTGGAGCTCCTACAATGAGCAGTTCTTC.

The sample holds a few counts of this clone. The V gene is TRBV30, the J gene TRBJ1-1; D not certain. The CDR3 has 13 amino acids. Germline V gives CDR1 GTSNPN, CDR2 SVGIG (reference sequence). V lost 0 bases and J lost 7, with 12 bases in between. The CDR3 DNA reads TGTGCCTGGAGTGTAGGCCGCCGAGGTGAAGCTTTCTTT. Amino acids: CAWSVGRRGEAFF.

The chain uses TRBV25-1 and TRBJ2-5; D possibly corresponds to TRBD1 (5 bases). Looked up from germline, CDR1 is MGHDK and CDR2 is SYGVNS. The CDR3 sequence is 17 residues long. V dropped 2 bases and J dropped 0 bases, with 16 bases sitting between them. CDR3 protein: CASSEKWPGSYQETQYF. CDR3 nucleotide sequence: TGTGCCAGCAGTGAAAAATGGCCAGGGTCCTACCAAGAGACCCAGTACTTC.

The rearrangement joins TRBV5-1 to TRBJ2-7; a weak D match, TRBD1 (7 bases). Germline V lookup: CDR1 SGHRS, CDR2 YFSETQ. Trimming stripped 1 base from V and 0 bases from J, with 14 bases between. The CDR3 covers 16 residues. As DNA, the CDR3 is TGCGCCAGCAGCTTGTGGCGGGACAGAAGCTCCTACGAGCAGTACTTC. This sequence encodes CASSLWRDRSSYEQYF. Together with reference TRBV5-1 and TRBJ2-7, the CDR3 gives the full variable domain: KAGVTQTPRYLIKTRGQQVTLSCSPISGHRSVSWYQQTPGQGLQFLFEYFSETQRNKGNFPGRFSGRQFSNSRSEMNVSTLELGDSALYLCASSLWRDRSSYEQYFGPGTRLTVT.

The chain is built from TRBV7-9 and TRBJ1-2, with TRBD1 as a possible D gene (6 bases). V gave up 5 bases and J gave up 4 bases, with 17 bases separating them. Per the germline V gene, CDR1 is SEHNR and CDR2 is FQNEAQ (reference sequence). The CDR3 length is 15 residues. CDR3 bases: TGTGCCAGCAGCCCCAGACAGGCATTGAGCTATGGCTACACCTTC. This encodes CASSPRQALSYGYTF.